This T cell receptor beta chain was recorded in a study of blood T cell repertoires in COVID-19. Study-level background: Samples representing acute and convalescent COVID-19 were sourced from the United States, Italy and Spain. T cells, B-cell-depleted T cells, or PBMCs supplied cDNA or gDNA.

There are 12 residues in the CDR3. Germline loops: CDR1 MNHEY, CDR2 SMNVEV (reference sequence). V gave up 6 bases and J gave up 8 bases, with 11 bases separating them. The study drew participants aged about 18 to 90 years from fewer than 30 US areas. The data were produced by immunoSEQ multiplex PCR, yet TCRdb's version contains in-frame clones alone and is incomplete. The sample contains about 430,000 clones, around nine tenths of which appear only once. The genes are TRBV27 and TRBJ2-4; maybe TRBD2 (7 bases). The clonotype was recovered from a woman between 18 and 30 years old who had been exposed to COVID-19. Input material: PBMCs or T cells enriched from blood (not recorded which). Written as DNA, the CDR3 is TGTGCCAGCAGAGGGGGGGGTGACATTCAGTACTTC. It specifies CASRGGGDIQYF.